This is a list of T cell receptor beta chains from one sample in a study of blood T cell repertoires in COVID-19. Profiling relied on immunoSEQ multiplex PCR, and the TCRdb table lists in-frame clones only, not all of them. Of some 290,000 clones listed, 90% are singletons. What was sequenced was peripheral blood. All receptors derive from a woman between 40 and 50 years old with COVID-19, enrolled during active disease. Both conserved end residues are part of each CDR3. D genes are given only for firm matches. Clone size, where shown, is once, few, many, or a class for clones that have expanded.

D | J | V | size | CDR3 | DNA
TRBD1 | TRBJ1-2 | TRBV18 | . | CASSIRQGAKYGYTF | TGTGCCAGCTCAATACGACAGGGGGCGAAGTATGGCTACACCTTC
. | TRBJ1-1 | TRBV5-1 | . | CASSTGHRLNTEAFF | TGCGCCAGCAGCACGGGCCACAGGTTGAACACTGAAGCTTTCTTT
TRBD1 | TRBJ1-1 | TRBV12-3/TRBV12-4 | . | CASSLRGQGTFF | TGTGCCAGCAGTTTAAGAGGACAGGGGACTTTCTTT
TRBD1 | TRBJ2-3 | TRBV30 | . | CAWSVRGRGLSDTQYF | TGTGCCTGGAGTGTAAGGGGCAGGGGGCTATCAGATACGCAGTATTTT
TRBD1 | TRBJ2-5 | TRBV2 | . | CASPGDSRSSQYF | TGTGCCAGCCCCGGGGACAGCCGATCGTCCCAGTACTTC
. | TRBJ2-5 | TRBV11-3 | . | CASSLGEAETQYF | TGTGCCAGCAGCTTAGGTGAAGCAGAGACCCAGTACTTC
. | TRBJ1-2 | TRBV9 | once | CASSVEWQGLNYGYTF | TGTGCCAGCAGCGTAGAATGGCAGGGGCTTAACTATGGCTACACCTTC
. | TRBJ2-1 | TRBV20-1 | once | CSASPPSKLNEQFF | TGCAGTGCTAGTCCGCCTAGCAAGTTAAATGAGCAGTTCTTC
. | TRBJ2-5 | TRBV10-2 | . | CASSEATGVPETQYF | TGCGCCAGCAGTGAGGCGACGGGGGTCCCAGAGACCCAGTACTTC
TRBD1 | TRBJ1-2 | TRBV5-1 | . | CASSFGTGYGYTF | TGCGCCAGCAGCTTCGGGACAGGGTATGGCTACACCTTC
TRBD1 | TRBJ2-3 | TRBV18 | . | CASSLPGQGAHTQYF | TGTGCCAGCTCATTGCCGGGACAGGGCGCGCATACGCAGTATTTT
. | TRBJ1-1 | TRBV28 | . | CAINDGGTEAFF | TGTGCCATCAACGACGGAGGCACTGAAGCTTTCTTT
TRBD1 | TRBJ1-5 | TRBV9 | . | CASSSGTGNNQPQHF | TGTGCCAGCAGCTCTGGGACAGGGAACAATCAGCCCCAGCATTTT
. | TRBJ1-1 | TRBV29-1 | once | CSARTDPNTEAFF | TGCAGCGCCAGGACAGACCCGAACACTGAAGCTTTCTTT
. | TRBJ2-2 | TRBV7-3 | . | CASSLIASANTGELFF | TGTGCCAGCAGCTTAATAGCTTCCGCGAACACCGGGGAGCTGTTTTTT
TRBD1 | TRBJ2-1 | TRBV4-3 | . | CASSQDPGTGSYNEQFF | TGCGCCAGCAGCCAAGATCCCGGGACAGGGTCCTACAATGAGCAGTTCTTC
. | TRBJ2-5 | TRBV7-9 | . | CASSATETQYF | TGTGCCAGCAGCGCTACAGAGACCCAGTACTTC
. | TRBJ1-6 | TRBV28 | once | CASSLVVGQGKSPLHF | TGTGCCAGCAGTTTAGTGGTAGGGCAGGGGAAATCACCCCTCCACTTT
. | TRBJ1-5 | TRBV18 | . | CASSPNREGQPQHF | TGTGCCAGCTCACCAAACAGGGAAGGCCAGCCCCAGCATTTT
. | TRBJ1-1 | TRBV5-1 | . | CASSRGDTEAFF | TGCGCCAGCAGCCGGGGGGACACTGAAGCTTTCTTT
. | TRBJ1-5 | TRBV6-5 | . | CASSPRDFNQPQHF | TGTGCCAGCAGTCCACGGGACTTCAATCAGCCCCAGCATTTT
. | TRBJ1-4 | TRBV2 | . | CASSESLWGTNEKLFF | TGTGCCAGCAGTGAATCCCTGTGGGGCACTAATGAAAAACTGTTTTTT
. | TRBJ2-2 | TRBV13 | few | CASSDRQEGNTGELFF | TGTGCCAGCAGCGACCGACAGGAAGGGAACACCGGGGAGCTGTTTTTT
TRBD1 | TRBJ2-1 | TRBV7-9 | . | CASSPRQGAYNEQFF | TGTGCCAGCAGCCCCCGACAGGGGGCCTACAATGAGCAGTTCTTC
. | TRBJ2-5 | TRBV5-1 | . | CASSLSLAQETQYF | TGCGCCAGCAGCTTGTCCCTAGCCCAAGAGACCCAGTACTTC
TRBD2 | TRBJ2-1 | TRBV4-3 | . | CASSQDSSGAFNEQFF | TGCGCCAGCAGCCAAGATTCGAGCGGGGCTTTCAATGAGCAGTTCTTC
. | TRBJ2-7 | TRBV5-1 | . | CASANRQDYEQYF | TGCGCCAGCGCAAACAGACAAGACTACGAGCAGTACTTC
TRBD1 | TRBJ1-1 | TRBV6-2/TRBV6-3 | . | CASSYSSRRDRGLEAFF | TGTGCCAGCAGTTACTCGAGTAGGCGGGACAGGGGCCTTGAAGCTTTCTTT
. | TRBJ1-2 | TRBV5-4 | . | CASSSSHRVINGYTF | TGTGCCAGCAGCTCCAGCCACAGGGTAATCAATGGCTACACCTTC
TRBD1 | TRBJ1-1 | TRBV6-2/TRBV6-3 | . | CASSFGTANTEAFF | TGTGCCAGCAGTTTTGGGACAGCGAACACTGAAGCTTTCTTT
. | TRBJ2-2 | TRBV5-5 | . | CASSTTAGELFF | TGTGCCAGCAGCACGACAGCCGGGGAGCTGTTTTTT
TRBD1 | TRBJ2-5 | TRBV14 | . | CASSRHGTGLQETQYF | TGTGCCAGCAGCCGCCACGGGACAGGACTCCAAGAGACCCAGTACTTC
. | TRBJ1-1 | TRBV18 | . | CASSPPAGKTEAFF | TGTGCCAGCTCACCACCGGCAGGGAAGACTGAAGCTTTCTTT
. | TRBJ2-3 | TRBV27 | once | CASSFLPELDTQYF | TGTGCCAGCAGTTTTCTTCCGGAGCTAGATACGCAGTATTTT
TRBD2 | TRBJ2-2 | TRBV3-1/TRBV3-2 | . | CASSVGGARPGELFF | TGTGCCAGCAGCGTCGGGGGGGCCAGACCCGGGGAGCTGTTTTTT
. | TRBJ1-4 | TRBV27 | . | CASAVAGEKLFF | TGTGCCAGCGCGGTGGCCGGTGAAAAACTGTTTTTT
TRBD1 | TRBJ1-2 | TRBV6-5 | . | CASSYFPDRDGYTF | TGTGCCAGCAGTTATTTCCCGGACAGGGATGGCTACACCTTC
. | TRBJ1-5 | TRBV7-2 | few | CASSLADRRGQPQHF | TGTGCCAGCAGCTTGGCCGACAGGCGAGGCCAGCCCCAGCATTTT
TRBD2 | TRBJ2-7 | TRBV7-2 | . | CASSWKLAGGPHEQYF | TGTGCCAGCAGCTGGAAACTAGCGGGGGGGCCTCACGAGCAGTACTTC
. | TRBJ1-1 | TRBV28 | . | CASSHRQVHTEAFF | TGTGCCAGCAGTCATAGACAGGTTCACACTGAAGCTTTCTTT
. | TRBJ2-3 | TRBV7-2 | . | CASSLVGLAPPTDTQYF | TGTGCCAGCAGCTTAGTAGGGCTAGCGCCCCCCACAGATACGCAGTATTTT